This TCR beta chain was identified during a study of radiation and T cells in renal cell carcinoma (dated by TCRdb to 2019 to 2021). About the investigation overall: A total of approximately 53 samples underwent TCR beta sequencing, made up of some 26 tumors and roughly 27 peripheral blood samples. The last blood draw occurred 4 weeks after radiation, at the same time as nephrectomy. A total of 4 million to 5 million unique CDR3 nucleotide sequences, encoding more than 2 million unique CDR3 amino acid sequences, were found across all 55 or so samples.

As concerns this clone: Its target antigen remains unknown. The input lacks base qualities; no much larger clone sits a single base away.

Interpreted using the paper, the time point label stands for: blood 4 weeks post-SBRT, at nephrectomy. This specimen's treatment or condition label, interpreted: 15 Gy SBRT to primary tumor, nephrectomy 4 weeks later. The samples were drawn from a clinical trial, where primary renal cell carcinomas were treated with 15 Gy of stereotactic body radiation therapy and then removed by nephrectomy 4 weeks afterward. Serial peripheral blood from radiation-treated patients was sampled at baseline, 2 weeks and 4 weeks after SBRT to track tumor-enriched clonotypes. Every patient had renal cell carcinoma of clear cell pathology. Genomic DNA for TCR sequencing was prepared using the QIAamp DNA Blood Mini Kit (Qiagen). The analyses included only samples that passed all quality control checks. Following the manufacturer's recommendations, the immunoSEQ kit was used to generate TCR beta libraries from genomic DNA. Library preparation used a first multiplex PCR with proprietary primers, then a second PCR adding unique barcodes, with bead cleanups after each round. A positive control reaction and a negative control reaction, both provided in the kit, were run with every batch of samples. The final libraries were assessed on an Agilent 4200 TapeStation D1000 ScreenTape, pooled by volume, and quantified by qPCR. Sequencing was performed on an Illumina NextSeq500 using a MidOutput 150-cycle cartridge, with 156 Read1 cycles, 15 Index1 cycles, and the kit custom primers. The pooled library was loaded at roughly 1 pM, with a 20% PhiX control spiked in. From the authors' description of their analysis: The vendor-processed data were analyzed in R, and a clonotype was defined as all T cells that share the same CDR3 nucleotide sequence. For clone abundance analyses, frequencies were normalized to the 10,000 most abundant clones in each sample. Public T cell clones, which averaged fewer than five per sample, were removed prior to analysis. Tumor-enriched and baseline blood-enriched clonotypes were defined by at least a 32-fold difference in abundance between compartments. A beta-binomial differential abundance model was used to identify clonotypes that expanded or contracted between blood time points. Tumor-blood repertoire similarity was measured with the Baroni-Urbani and Buser coefficient, and groups were compared using two-tailed Wilcoxon tests in R. This immuneACCESS table, as held by TCRdb, lists in-frame sequences with V and J called but not all clones. Of the missing ones, under half trace to an unresolved V gene in checked studies; the others have no known cause. Clonal size and the V and J genes are those of that table, whereas D and trimming came from the DNA. Within this sample are approximately 85,000 clones, with around 89% of them counted one time only. The ten largest clones add up to about 5.8% of the sample.

Overall results and qualifications from the work: Changes in the blood repertoire were not tracked past 4 weeks after treatment. An increase in top tumor clonotypes in blood was observed from baseline to 2 weeks post-radiation, followed by contraction by 4 weeks, which was taken to suggest transient expansion of tumor-resident clones. Because the trial had a single-armed design, the trial could not examine how radiation dose or scheduling affected the TCR repertoire. Because pretreatment tumor biopsies were not available, the study could not determine whether clonotypes were already present within the tumor at baseline.

CDR1 and CDR2 are read off the germline V gene as SGHDT and YYEEEE. The V end loses 0 bases and the J end loses 10 bases, and a stretch of 13 bases separates them. The CDR3 covers 13 residues, taking in both the cysteine and the phenylalanine. This entry keeps only the CDR3 DNA: 39 bases, framed from base 1. The source was blood, collected from a patient whose treatment included radiotherapy and nephrectomy. The clonotype was recovered from a woman aged 70 to 79 with renal cell carcinoma. The chain employs TRBV5-6 and TRBJ1-1, with no confidently assigned D gene. The CDR3 in this case is CASSLAKALRAFF. The nucleotide sequence reads as follows: TGTGCCAGCAGCTTGGCGAAGGCCCTAAGAGCTTTCTTT.